This T cell receptor (beta chain) derives from a study of cytomegalovirus exposure and HLA in healthy donors. The length of the CDR3 is 12 residues. V was shortened by 0 bases and J by 2 bases, with 2 bases between the two germline ends. Germline CDR1 LGHNA, CDR2 YSLEER. Researchers ran the PCR with 60 Vbeta and 13 Jbeta primers. Only in-frame clones appear in the TCRdb table, and some are missing; sequencing was by immunoSEQ multiplex PCR. The table shows 130,000 or so clones, with about 74% occurring only once. Sequenced sample: PBMCs. This sequence joins TRBV4-3 and TRBJ2-7; D remains unclear. This receptor was taken from a male donor in good health and CMV-seronegative. The CDR3 bases are TGCGCCAGCAGCCAAGACACCTACGAGCAGTACTTC. Translating gives CASSQDTYEQYF.